This entry features one TCR beta chain sequence. This table comes from immunoSEQ multiplex PCR, and its TCRdb copy is limited to in-frame clones, with some not included. The repertoire holds 55,000 to 75,000 clones, with 86% as singletons. This CDR3 is built from 16 residues. V lost 1 base and J lost 5, with 18 bases in between. Germline CDR1 SEHNR, CDR2 FQNEAQ (reference sequence). This entry belongs to a study of OX40 agonist ivuxolimab in advanced cancers. This rearrangement joins TRBV7-9 to TRBJ2-7; possibly TRBD2 for D (6 bases). This receptor was obtained from an adult with an advanced solid tumor such as melanoma, head and neck, liver or kidney cancer. The starting material was CD4+ or CD8+ T cells sorted from blood, obtained in a trial of the OX40 agonist ivuxolimab. The CDR3 DNA is TGTGCCAGCAGCTTAGAAGGGACTCCTCGGTTCCACGAGCAGTACTTC. Translating gives CASSLEGTPRFHEQYF.